This TCR beta chain was recorded in a study of cytomegalovirus exposure and HLA in healthy donors (dated 2017 in TCRdb). Notes on the research overall: In an earlier analysis of approximately 640 of the donors, 276 Gb of sequence data and approximately 120 million unique TCR beta sequences from about 179 million T cells were reported. To study patterns of TCR occurrence, a later analysis re-analyzed previously published TCR beta repertoires from more than 550 donors and added high-resolution HLA genotyping. Around 300 gigabases of sequencing data and tens of millions of unique TCR sequences were included in an early release covering roughly 600 HLA-typed donors. To decide whether each TCR beta V gene segment behaved as functional or pseudogenic, an earlier analysis of some 570 of the donors relied on high-throughput TCR beta sequencing. Using immunosequencing, the study profiled T cell repertoires from around 670 subjects and related those repertoires to cytomegalovirus serostatus. Donor age, sex, ethnicity and CMV serostatus were compiled together with the repertoire data. The aim of the study was to test whether cataloging public T cell receptors could identify signatures of past pathogen exposure. Every discovery cohort repertoire had been produced on one sequencing platform. The number of donors typed differed by locus, with 629-630 for A, B, C, DRB1 and DQB1, roughly 520 for DQA1, 600 to 610 for DPA1, and under 490 for DPB1. Of the roughly 410 genotyped donors, 81% were placed in the genetic ancestry cluster associated with self-reported Caucasian donors. A handful of DR-DQ haplotypes were handled as single units for association and clustering because linkage in the cohort was strong. Genome-wide SNP genotypes for about three fifths of the roughly 670 donors were used in a later genetic analysis, which treated that subset as a discovery cohort. High-throughput TCR immunosequencing, statistical association of individual TCRs with disease status, and machine learning were combined to predict cytomegalovirus infection status. HLA typing included class I and class II loci at four-digit resolution. On average, around 200,000 unique TCR beta nucleotide sequences were sequenced per donor among 398 genotyped donors of the cohort, with roughly 20% of those sequences being non-productive. In addition to the first cohort of roughly 700 subjects, a separate validation cohort of about 120 different subjects was used. Rather than drawing on any new phenotypic data, the later analysis identified candidate immune exposures from TCR beta sequences and the way those sequences occurred across donors.

What the authors observed across the whole study: In a later genetic analysis, a missense DCLRE1C variant was associated with V-gene and J-gene trimming of TCR beta chains, and the association was replicated in an independent cohort. Correlated functional status among segregating V segments might reflect linkage disequilibrium, but an unknown experimental factor could not be ruled out. The classifier was reported to diagnose cytomegalovirus status with high specificity and sensitivity in both the original cohort and the validation cohort. Assigning TCR associations to individual alleles was difficult when HLA alleles, especially DR and DQ, strongly co-occurred. The presence/absence analyses assumed that sequencing depth was roughly uniform across donors, and that assumption may not be true. A further reported finding was that TCR beta sequences accurately predicted the HLA-A and HLA-B alleles for most subjects in the first cohort. In this cohort, only TCR beta chains were sequenced, and detectable features were limited by the absence of alpha or paired-chain data. The authors suggested that the approach could potentially be extended to other disease states and immunological phenotypes. Compared with equally common non-associated chains, HLA-associated TCR beta chains in a later analysis were more clonally expanded and had lower generation probabilities. In a later genetic analysis, fewer N-insertions in productive TCRs were reported among donors in an Asian-associated ancestry cluster than the roughly 700-donor mean. Because HLA typing was missing for some donors at each locus, association tests included only the typed subset. While some public TCRs were present in many individuals, most TCR sequences turned up only very rarely across donors. A later analysis found that TCR association rates varied across HLA loci, with DRB1 alleles showing the most associated TCRs and HLA-C alleles the fewest. A total of fewer than 200 TCR beta chains were listed by the study as associated with cytomegalovirus. Broadly in line with IMGT annotations, most TCR beta V segments showed up in productive rearrangements about 87% or about 30% of the time in an earlier analysis of 450 to 750 of the donors. Because counts were too low, roughly 16 rarely observed V segments, including chromosome 9 orphons, were excluded from the earlier analysis of 587 of the donors. The 87-base-pair reads could not distinguish some IMGT-functional V segments, including TRBV6-2 and TRBV6-3, so those segments were excluded. In a later analysis, several top co-occurrence clusters were reported to appear linked to parvovirus B19, influenza, CMV and Epstein-Barr virus. In a later analysis, most CMV-associated TCR beta chains were found to appear HLA-restricted, with HLA associations seemingly driven largely by CMV exposure. Immune exposure information for the cohort was limited to CMV serostatus. At a false discovery rate of 0.05, a later analysis linked around 17,000 TCR beta sequences to specific HLA alleles. A cluster of highly shared sequence variants was judged likely to represent a technical artifact of the sequencing pipeline. Three of the identified cytomegalovirus-associated TCR beta chains were confirmed in vitro to be specific for cytomegalovirus antigens.

V is trimmed back by 6 bases and J by 1 base, and the junction contains 6 bases that no gene match accounts for. According to the germline V gene (reference sequence), CDR1 reads MNHEY and CDR2 reads SMNVEV. Including cysteine and phenylalanine, the CDR3 has 15 amino acids. The read is trimmed to its CDR3 DNA, 45 bases read in frame from base 1. Turning to this clone: Its antigen is unknown. No quality values exist for individual bases; no much larger clone is one base distant.

In total, around 600 healthy bone marrow donors made up the cohort. Cohort members were all nominally healthy when sampled, although unrecorded immune exposures were likely present. The donor tested CMV seronegative and was one of the 352 seronegative cohort members. A peripheral blood sample was collected from each donor, and TCR beta sequencing was performed on peripheral blood mononuclear cells. Genomic DNA was extracted from the blood cell samples with the Qiagen DNeasy Blood Extraction Kit. Libraries were prepared through the immunoSEQ multiplex PCR assay. For the multiplex PCR, a mixture combining 60 forward primers for TCR Vbeta segments and 13 reverse primers for TCR Jbeta segments was used. The CDR3 region of rearranged TCR beta genes was amplified from genomic DNA by a multiplex PCR assay. Amplified TCR beta libraries were sequenced as 87-base-pair reads on the Illumina HiSeq System. Regarding the original processing steps: A later analysis counted approximately 84 million unique TCR beta chains across the 666 repertoires, and around 9.9 million of these chains were shared by at least two donors. A nearest-neighbor algorithm error-corrected the raw reads and collapsed the reads into unique sequences, merging closely related sequences to remove PCR and sequencing errors. Alignment of CDR3 sequences to IMGT reference sequences was used to assign V, D and J gene segments. For a sequence to be retained, at least a six-nucleotide match to both a V gene segment and a J gene segment was required. Rearrangements were classified as productive when the CDR3 lacked stop codons and remained in frame with V and J, and all other rearrangements were classified as non-productive. CDR3 was defined according to IMGT convention as the region running from the second conserved V-encoded cysteine to the conserved J-encoded phenylalanine. The earlier analysis of approximately 500 of the donors excluded sequences that lacked an unambiguous match to a single V gene segment. In an earlier analysis of approximately 590 of the donors, V segments were called functional above 56.7% productive rearrangements and were called segregating when the between-donor standard deviation exceeded 5%. To diagnose cytomegalovirus status from the catalog of TCR beta chain sequences, a statistical classification framework was built. In a later analysis, TCR nucleotide sequences were compared against IMGT/GENE-DB human TR gene sequences so that V and J genes could be assigned. In a later analysis, CDR3 sequences and most-parsimonious VDJ recombination scenarios were assigned using the TCRdist pipeline. In a later analysis, every TCR beta chain was defined by the combination of its CDR3 amino acid sequence and its V-gene family, and reads without a unique V-gene family were dropped. In a later analysis, fewer than 650 highly shared, low-generation-probability nucleotide sequences were removed to address suspected cross-contamination and a sequencing artifact. A later analysis calculated a clonal expansion index for each public chain from normalized within-repertoire ranks of inferred template counts. Generation probabilities in a later analysis came from a VDJ recombination model fitted to out-of-frame rearrangements, and those results were checked against IGoR. A later analysis scored TCR-TCR, TCR-HLA and TCR-CMV co-occurrence with hypergeometric tests, applying a repertoire-size bias correction to TCR pairs. False discovery rates were estimated in a later analysis by permuting HLA or CMV assignments 20 times. In a later analysis, co-occurring TCRs were grouped using DBSCAN, with TCRdist sequence similarity added in when clustering inside HLA-allele-positive subsets. Co-occurrence clustering excluded repertoires with fewer than 30,000 or more than 120,000 public chains, plus five with anomalous nucleotide sharing. TCRdb took over this immuneACCESS table, retaining in-frame rearrangements with V and J assigned. Such tables are incomplete; in checked studies, under half of the missing clones stem from an unresolved V gene, and the remainder is unexplained. V, J and clone size reflect that table, while D and trimming were determined from the DNA. The sample table lists 150,000 to 200,000 clones, about four fifths of them with a count of one. The ten biggest clones cover about 1% of the sample.

The receptor was derived from a man aged 25-40 years in good health and CMV-seronegative. In this chain, TRBV27 is recombined with TRBJ2-3; TRBD1 lines up with 8 middle nucleotides. The sequenced material came from PBMCs. CDR3 sequence: CASSWTGRGTDTQYF. The DNA sequence is given as TGTGCCAGCAGCTGGACAGGGCGAGGCACAGATACGCAGTATTTT.